Presented here are 7 T cell receptor beta chains from one specimen sequenced in a study of blood T cells in healthy people across ages. Next came a second PCR, run for about 7 to 12 cycles, which used a sample-barcoded 5' primer along with a J-beta primer mix. TCRdb re-called the 5' RACE reads with MiXCR, one entry per CDR3 protein. Altogether 850,000 to 1,300,000 distinct CDR3 sequences are present, around 43% being singletons, with the ten largest covering about 20%. The sample was blood. The receptors stem from a woman aged 55-69 years in good health.

A few counts support this clonotype. The V and J genes are TRBV7-3 and TRBJ2-1, with D possibly being TRBD2 (7 bases). CDR1 is SGHTA, CDR2 FQGTGA, per germline. The germline V and J ends were trimmed by 1 base and 9 bases, with 19 bases remaining between them. The CDR3 loop spans 16 amino acids. In DNA form, the CDR3 reads TGTGCCAGCAGCTTAAATGGGGGGGGGGCACGTACTGAGCAGTTCTTC. The encoded protein is CASSLNGGGARTEQFF.

The J gene is TRBJ2-5, the V gene TRBV5-5, with 8 nucleotides matching TRBD1. Germline V CDR1 and CDR2: SGHKS, YYEKEE (reference sequence). Losses at the gene ends were 3 bases for V and 5 bases for J; bases not matched to a gene: 9. The CDR3 is 15 amino acids. CDR3 sequence (DNA): TGTGCCAGCAGCTCCGAGCAGGGGGCTCGGGAGACCCAGTACTTC. This encodes CASSSEQGARETQYF.

This clonotype has more than one count but fewer than ten. The V gene is TRBV25-1, the J gene TRBJ2-7; a weak D match, TRBD2 (5 bases). Looked up from germline, CDR1 is MGHDK and CDR2 is SYGVNS. This CDR3 comprises 14 residues. Trimming removed 2 bases from V and 0 bases from J, with 8 bases in between. The CDR3 DNA sequence: TGTGCCAGCAGTGAACCCGCGGGCTCCTACGAGCAGTACTTC. As protein: CASSEPAGSYEQYF.

This clonotype showed up many times. This chain links TRBV25-1 with TRBJ2-3; D remains unclear. V lost 3 bases and J lost 3, with 4 bases in between. Germline V gene data show CDR1 as MGHDK and CDR2 as SYGVNS. This CDR3 comprises 12 residues. CDR3 residues: CASSDWTDTQYF. The CDR3 DNA reads as TGTGCCAGCAGTGATTGGACAGATACGCAGTATTTT.

V usage is TRBV5-1 and J usage is TRBJ2-7; 8 bases align to TRBD1. Germline V gives CDR1 SGHRS, CDR2 YFSETQ. The V and J ends lost 4 bases and 3 bases, in that order; junction bases with no gene match: 9. The CDR3 covers 15 residues. CDR3 amino acids: CASSVMTGAHYEQYF. The CDR3 DNA reads TGCGCCAGCAGCGTCATGACAGGGGCACACTACGAGCAGTACTTC. Full variable domain (missing parts from reference TRBV5-1 and TRBJ2-7): KAGVTQTPRYLIKTRGQQVTLSCSPISGHRSVSWYQQTPGQGLQFLFEYFSETQRNKGNFPGRFSGRQFSNSRSEMNVSTLELGDSALYLCASSVMTGAHYEQYFGPGTRLTVT.

Points on this clonotype: Relative to the germline gene, one junction end is altered; a read error may explain this. The V gene is TRBV28, the J gene TRBJ2-7, with D possibly TRBD1 on 6 matching bases. CDR3 length equals 14 residues. Germline V CDR1 and CDR2: MDHEN, SYDVKM. CDR3 in amino acids: CTSSLQGWSYEQYF. The CDR3 DNA reads as TGTACCAGCAGTCTACAGGGATGGTCCTACGAGCAGTACTTC.

This chain uses TRBV2 with TRBJ2-7; 12 bases line up with TRBD2. The J call may be incorrect, as the DNA end agrees better with TRBJ2-5. The CDR3 extends over 17 amino acids. CDR1 and CDR2 (germline): SNHLY, FYNNEI. The CDR3 loop is CASSDPSGRAYQETQYF. DNA of the CDR3: TGTGCCAGCAGTGACCCTAGCGGGAGGGCGTACCAAGAGACCCAGTACTTC.